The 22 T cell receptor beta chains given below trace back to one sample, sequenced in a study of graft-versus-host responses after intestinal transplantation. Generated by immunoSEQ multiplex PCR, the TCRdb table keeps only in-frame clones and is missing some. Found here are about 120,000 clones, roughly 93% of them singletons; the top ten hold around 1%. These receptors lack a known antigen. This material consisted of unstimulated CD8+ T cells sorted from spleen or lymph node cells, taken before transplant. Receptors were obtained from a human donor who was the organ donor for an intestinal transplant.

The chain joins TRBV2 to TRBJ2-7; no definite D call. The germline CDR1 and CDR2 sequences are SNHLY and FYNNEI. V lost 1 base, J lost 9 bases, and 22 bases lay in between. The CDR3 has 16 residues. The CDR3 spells CASSEGPWIDSDGQYF. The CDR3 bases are TGTGCCAGCAGTGAAGGGCCGTGGATAGATTCAGACGGGCAGTACTTC.

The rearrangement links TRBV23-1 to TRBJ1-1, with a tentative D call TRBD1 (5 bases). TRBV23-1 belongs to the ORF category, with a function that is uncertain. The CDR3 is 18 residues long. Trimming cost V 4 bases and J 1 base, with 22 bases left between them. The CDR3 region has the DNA TGCGCCAGCAGTCTGGTAGGAGGGCACAGGCGGTGGAACACTGAAGCTTTCTTT. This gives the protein CASSLVGGHRRWNTEAFF.

CDR3 DNA: TGTGCCAGTAGTATAGGCGGGGCGGGCAACTACGAGCAGTACTTC. The encoded protein is CASSIGGAGNYEQYF. V gene TRBV19 combines with J gene TRBJ2-7, with D possibly being TRBD2 (6 bases). Trimming cost V 1 base and J 3 bases, with 13 bases left between them. Germline V lookup: CDR1 LNHDA, CDR2 SQIVND (reference sequence). CDR3 size: 15 residues.

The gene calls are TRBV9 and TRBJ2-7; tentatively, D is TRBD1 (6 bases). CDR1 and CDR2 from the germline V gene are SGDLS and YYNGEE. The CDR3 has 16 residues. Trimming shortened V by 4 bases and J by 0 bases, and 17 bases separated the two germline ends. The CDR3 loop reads CASSPGVGGDSYEQYF. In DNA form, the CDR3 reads TGTGCCAGCAGCCCAGGGGTGGGTGGAGACTCCTACGAGCAGTACTTC.

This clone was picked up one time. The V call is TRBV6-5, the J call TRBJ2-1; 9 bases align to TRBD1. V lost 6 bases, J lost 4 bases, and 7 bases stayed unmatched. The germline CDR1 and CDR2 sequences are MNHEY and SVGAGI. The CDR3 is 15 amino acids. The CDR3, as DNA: TGTGCCAGCAGACAGGGGGCGGGAGTATACAATGAGCAGTTCTTC. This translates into CASRQGAGVYNEQFF.

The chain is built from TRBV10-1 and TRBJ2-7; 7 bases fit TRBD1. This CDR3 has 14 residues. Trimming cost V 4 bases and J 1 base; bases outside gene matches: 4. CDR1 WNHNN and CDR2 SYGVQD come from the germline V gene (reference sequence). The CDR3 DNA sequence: TGCGCCAGCAGTGGGACAGGCGAATCCTACGAGCAGTACTTC. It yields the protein CASSGTGESYEQYF.

The chain's CDR3 is CASSPTAGYEQYF. The CDR3 region has the DNA TGCGCCAGCAGCCCAACAGCGGGTTACGAGCAGTACTTC. V and J are TRBV5-1 and TRBJ2-7, with a tentative D call TRBD2 (6 bases). CDR1 and CDR2 (germline): SGHRS, YFSETQ. CDR3 length: 13 amino acids. The V and J ends lost 4 bases and 4 bases respectively, with 12 bases between them.

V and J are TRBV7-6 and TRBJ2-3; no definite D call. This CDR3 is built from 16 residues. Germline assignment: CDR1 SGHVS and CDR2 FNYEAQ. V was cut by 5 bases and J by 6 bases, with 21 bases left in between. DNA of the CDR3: TGTGCCAGCAGCCCATCCCTGGGGTCGGCGTTCGATACGCAGTATTTT. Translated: CASSPSLGSAFDTQYF.

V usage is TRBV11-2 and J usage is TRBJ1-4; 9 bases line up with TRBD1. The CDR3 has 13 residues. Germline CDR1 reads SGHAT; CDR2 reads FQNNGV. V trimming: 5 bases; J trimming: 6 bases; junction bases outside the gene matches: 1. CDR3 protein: CASSRTGDEKLFF. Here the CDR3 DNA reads TGTGCCAGCAGCCGGACAGGGGATGAAAAACTGTTTTTT.

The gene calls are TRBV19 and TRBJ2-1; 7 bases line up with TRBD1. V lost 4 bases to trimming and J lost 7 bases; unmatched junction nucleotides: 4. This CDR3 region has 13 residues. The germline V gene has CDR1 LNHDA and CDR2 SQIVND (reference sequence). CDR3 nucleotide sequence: TGTGCCAGTAGTACCACACAGGGGAATGAGCAGTTCTTC. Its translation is CASSTTQGNEQFF.

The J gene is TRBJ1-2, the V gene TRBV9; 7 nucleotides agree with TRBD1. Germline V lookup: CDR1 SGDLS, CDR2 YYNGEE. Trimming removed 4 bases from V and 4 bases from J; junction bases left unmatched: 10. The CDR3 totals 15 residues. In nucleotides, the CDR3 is TGTGCCAGCAGCCTAGGGACAGTTAATCTCTATGGCTACACCTTC. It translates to CASSLGTVNLYGYTF.

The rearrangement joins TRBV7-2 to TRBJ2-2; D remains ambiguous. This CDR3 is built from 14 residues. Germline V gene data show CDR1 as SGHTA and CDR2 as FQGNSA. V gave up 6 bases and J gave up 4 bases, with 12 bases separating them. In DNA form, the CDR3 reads TGTGCCAGCAGGGCTCCGTGGGGCACCGGGGAGCTGTTTTTT. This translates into CASRAPWGTGELFF.

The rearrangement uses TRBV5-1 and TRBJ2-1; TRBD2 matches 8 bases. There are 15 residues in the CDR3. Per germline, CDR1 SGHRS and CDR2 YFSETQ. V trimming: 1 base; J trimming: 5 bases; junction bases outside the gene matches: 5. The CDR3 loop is CASSLSGSRHNEQFF. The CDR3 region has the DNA TGCGCCAGCAGCTTGAGCGGGAGTAGACACAATGAGCAGTTCTTC.

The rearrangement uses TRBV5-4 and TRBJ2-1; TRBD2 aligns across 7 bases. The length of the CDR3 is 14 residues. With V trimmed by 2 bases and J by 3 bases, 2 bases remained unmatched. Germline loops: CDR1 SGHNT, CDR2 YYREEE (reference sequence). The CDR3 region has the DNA TGTGCCAGCAGCTTAGGACTAGACTACAATGAGCAGTTCTTC. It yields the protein CASSLGLDYNEQFF. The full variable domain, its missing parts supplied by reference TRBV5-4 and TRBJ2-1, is ETGVTQSPTHLIKTRGQQVTLRCSSQSGHNTVSWYQQALGQGPQFIFQYYREEENGRGNFPPRFSGLQFPNYSSELNVNALELDDSALYLCASSLGLDYNEQFFGPGTRLTVL.

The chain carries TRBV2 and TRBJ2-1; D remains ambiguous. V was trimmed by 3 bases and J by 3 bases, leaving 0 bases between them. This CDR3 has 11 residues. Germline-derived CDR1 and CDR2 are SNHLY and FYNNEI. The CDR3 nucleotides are TGTGCCAGCAGTGACTACAATGAGCAGTTCTTC. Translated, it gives CASSDYNEQFF.

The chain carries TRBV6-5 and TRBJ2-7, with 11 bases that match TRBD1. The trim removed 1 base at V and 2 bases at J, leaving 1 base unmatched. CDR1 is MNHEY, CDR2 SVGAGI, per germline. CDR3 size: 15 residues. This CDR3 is CASSYWDRGTYEQYF. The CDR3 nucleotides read TGTGCCAGCAGTTACTGGGACAGGGGGACCTACGAGCAGTACTTC.

CDR3 DNA: TGTGCCAGCAGTGAATATCTTTTGACTAGCGGGTTAAAAGAGACCCAGTACTTC. It yields the protein CASSEYLLTSGLKETQYF. The chain uses TRBV25-1 and TRBJ2-5; TRBD2 matches at 10 bases. CDR1 is MGHDK and CDR2 is SYGVNS in the germline V gene. Trimming at V came to 0 bases and at J to 3 bases, leaving 10 bases not matched to a gene. The CDR3 runs 18 residues.

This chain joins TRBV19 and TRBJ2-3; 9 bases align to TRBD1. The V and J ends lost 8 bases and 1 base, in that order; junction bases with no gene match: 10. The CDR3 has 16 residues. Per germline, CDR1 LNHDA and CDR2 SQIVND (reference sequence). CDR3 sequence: CASGTGPITGTDTQYF. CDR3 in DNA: TGTGCCAGTGGGACAGGGCCGATAACGGGCACAGATACGCAGTATTTT.

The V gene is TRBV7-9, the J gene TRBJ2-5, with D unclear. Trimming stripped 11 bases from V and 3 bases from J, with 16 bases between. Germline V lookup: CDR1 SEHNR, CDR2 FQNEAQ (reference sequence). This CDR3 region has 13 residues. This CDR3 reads CASRGVSEETQYF. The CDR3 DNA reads TGTGCCTCCAGAGGCGTATCCGAAGAGACCCAGTACTTC.

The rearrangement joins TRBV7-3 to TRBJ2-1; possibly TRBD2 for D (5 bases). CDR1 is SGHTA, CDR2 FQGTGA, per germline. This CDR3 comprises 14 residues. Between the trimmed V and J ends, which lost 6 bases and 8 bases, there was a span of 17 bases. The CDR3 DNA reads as TGTGCCAGCAGGTCGACTGGACTTCGTGATGAGCAGTTCTTC. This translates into CASRSTGLRDEQFF.

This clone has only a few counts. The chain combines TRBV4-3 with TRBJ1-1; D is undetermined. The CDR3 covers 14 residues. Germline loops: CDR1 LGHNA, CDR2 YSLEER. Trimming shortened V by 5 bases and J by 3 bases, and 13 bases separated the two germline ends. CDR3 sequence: CASSYRIWYTEAFF. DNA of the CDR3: TGCGCCAGCAGCTACCGAATATGGTACACTGAAGCTTTCTTT.

The CDR3 DNA reads as TGTGCCAGCAGTTTATCGGGGGCAGGGAACACCATATATTTT. It translates to CASSLSGAGNTIYF. The gene calls are TRBV28 and TRBJ1-3; D possibly corresponds to TRBD1 (6 bases). Trimming stripped 1 base from V and 7 bases from J, with 11 bases between. CDR1 is MDHEN and CDR2 is SYDVKM in the germline V gene. The CDR3 has 14 amino acids.